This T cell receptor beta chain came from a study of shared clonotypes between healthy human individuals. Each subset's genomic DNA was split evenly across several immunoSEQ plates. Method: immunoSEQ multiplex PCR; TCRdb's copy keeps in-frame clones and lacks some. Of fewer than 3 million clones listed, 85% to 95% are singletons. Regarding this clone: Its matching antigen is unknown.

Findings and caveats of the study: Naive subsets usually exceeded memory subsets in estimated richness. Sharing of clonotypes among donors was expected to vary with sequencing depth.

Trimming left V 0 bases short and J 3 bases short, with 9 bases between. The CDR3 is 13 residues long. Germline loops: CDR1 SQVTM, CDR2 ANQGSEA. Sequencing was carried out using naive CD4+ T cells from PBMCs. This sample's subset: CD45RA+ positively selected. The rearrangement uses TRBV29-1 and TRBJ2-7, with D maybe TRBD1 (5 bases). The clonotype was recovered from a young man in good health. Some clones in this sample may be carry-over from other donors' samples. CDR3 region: CSVEEGPDYEQYF. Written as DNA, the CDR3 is TGCAGCGTTGAAGAGGGGCCAGACTACGAGCAGTACTTC.